This TCR beta chain was captured in a study of shared clonotypes between healthy human individuals. Study outcomes and limitations: Researchers found naive subsets generally carried larger estimated richness than memory subsets. Unshared clonotypes carried lower generation probabilities than those common to all four donors. Researchers sampled only blood; tissue repertoires likely differ.

Concerning this clone: Its target is not known.

Data came from immunoSEQ multiplex PCR; TCRdb stores just in-frame clones and leaves some out. The table includes approximately 2.5 million clones, 85% to 95% detected once. The CDR3 runs 16 residues. Looked up from germline, CDR1 is SGHAT and CDR2 is FQNNGV. The V gene end was trimmed by 5 bases and the J gene end by 4 bases; junction bases not matched to a gene: 11. All participating donors were Caucasian adults from Nashville, Tennessee. The J gene is TRBJ2-5, the V gene TRBV11-2; 9 nucleotides match TRBD1. The TCR was taken from a man aged 18 to 35 in good health. Sequenced material: naive CD4+ T cells sorted from blood. Subset indicated: CD45RA+ positively selected. CDR3 protein: CASSLLFVDRGETQYF. CDR3 sequence (DNA): TGTGCCAGCAGCCTCTTATTCGTGGACAGGGGAGAGACCCAGTACTTC.